The next 12 T cell receptor beta chains were all read from a single sample in a study of OX40 agonist ivuxolimab in advanced cancers. Only in-frame clones appear in the TCRdb table, and some are missing; sequencing was by immunoSEQ multiplex PCR. The table has tens of thousands of clones, 75% to 90% seen once; the top ten hold approximately 10%. The specimen comprised CD4+ or CD8+ T cells sorted from blood, sampled in a trial of the OX40 agonist ivuxolimab. These receptors were taken from an adult with an advanced solid tumor such as melanoma, head and neck, liver or kidney cancer.

The chain employs TRBV28 and TRBJ2-2, with 9 nucleotides matching TRBD1. V dropped 2 bases and J dropped 2; count of bases not matched to a gene: 0. Germline CDR1 MDHEN, CDR2 SYDVKM. CDR3 length equals 15 residues. The CDR3 DNA follows: TGTGCCAGCAGTTTAACAGGGGGCAACACCGGGGAGCTGTTTTTT. It yields the protein CASSLTGGNTGELFF.

V and J are TRBV9 and TRBJ2-5; D might be TRBD1 (6 bases). The germline V and J ends were trimmed by 7 bases and 0 bases, with 22 bases remaining between them. Germline V gene sequence: CDR1 SGDLS, CDR2 YYNGEE. The CDR3 is 17 amino acids. In nucleotides, the CDR3 is TGTGCCAGCCCCAAAAAGGGGGAGAAGGGGTACCAAGAGACCCAGTACTTC. Encoded protein: CASPKKGEKGYQETQYF.

This sequence joins TRBV5-1 and TRBJ2-5, with 11 bases aligning to TRBD2. J lost 1 base, V lost 4 bases, and 6 bases had no gene match. Germline V lookup: CDR1 SGHRS, CDR2 YFSETQ. The CDR3 is made up of 16 amino acids. CDR3 protein: CASSDPTSGVQETQYF. Here the CDR3 DNA reads TGCGCCAGCAGCGATCCGACTAGCGGGGTCCAAGAGACCCAGTACTTC.

The rearrangement links TRBV5-1 to TRBJ1-1; no definite D call. Germline values: CDR1 SGHRS, CDR2 YFSETQ. The CDR3 spans 11 residues. With 4 bases removed from V and 1 base from J, the gap between germline ends came to 2 bases. CDR3 amino acids: CASSRNTEAFF. CDR3 nucleotides: TGCGCCAGCAGCCGGAACACTGAAGCTTTCTTT.

The rearrangement joins TRBV14 to TRBJ2-3, with D tentatively TRBD2 (5 bases). Germline CDR1 SGHDN, CDR2 FVKESK. With 0 bases removed from V and 3 bases from J, the gap between germline ends came to 19 bases. CDR3 length: 18 amino acids. The CDR3 spells CASSQDRLQGGPTDTQYF. CDR3 sequence (DNA): TGTGCCAGCAGCCAAGATCGGCTTCAAGGAGGTCCGACAGATACGCAGTATTTT.

V is TRBV6-5 and J is TRBJ2-3; 8 nucleotides align to TRBD1. Germline V CDR1 and CDR2: MNHEY, SVGAGI. The J segment lost 3 bases and the V segment lost 7 bases, leaving 9 bases of the junction unmatched. The CDR3 runs to 15 residues. CDR3 sequence reads: CASTYGTGTTDTQYF. CDR3 sequence (DNA): TGTGCCAGCACCTACGGGACAGGAACGACAGATACGCAGTATTTT.

On this clone: The same CDR3 also results from other DNA sequences found in this sample. The rearrangement uses TRBV27 and TRBJ2-1; 8 nucleotides agree with TRBD2. The CDR3 has 15 residues. Per the germline V gene, CDR1 is MNHEY and CDR2 is SMNVEV (reference sequence). With V trimmed by 2 bases and J by 0 bases, 0 bases remained unmatched. The CDR3 loop is CASSLSGSSYNEQFF. CDR3 in DNA: TGTGCCAGCAGTTTAAGCGGGAGCTCCTACAATGAGCAGTTCTTC.

This clone has a handful of counts. The chain couples TRBV9 to TRBJ1-5; unclear D gene. The CDR3 consists of 14 residues. In germline, CDR1 is SGDLS, CDR2 YYNGEE. V dropped 2 bases and J dropped 0 bases, with 6 bases sitting between them. This CDR3 reads CASSVGFSNQPQHF. In nucleotides, the CDR3 is TGTGCCAGCAGCGTTGGGTTTAGCAATCAGCCCCAGCATTTT.

This chain uses TRBV27 with TRBJ1-6, with D possibly being TRBD1 (6 bases). The CDR3 loop spans 14 amino acids. Germline V gives CDR1 MNHEY, CDR2 SMNVEV (reference sequence). Trimming stripped 2 bases from V and 10 bases from J, with 12 bases between. The CDR3 loop is CASSLLDRRSPLHF. DNA of the CDR3: TGTGCCAGCAGTTTACTGGACAGAAGATCACCCCTCCACTTT.

This chain uses TRBV27 with TRBJ2-5; D is uncertain. The CDR3 has 15 amino acids. Per the germline V gene, CDR1 is MNHEY and CDR2 is SMNVEV (reference sequence). V shed 4 bases and J shed 0 bases, with 12 bases lying between them. CDR3 loop: CASSSRMVYQETQYF. CDR3 nucleotides: TGTGCCAGCAGTTCCCGGATGGTCTACCAAGAGACCCAGTACTTC.

This chain links TRBV28 with TRBJ1-5; D is unclear. Per the germline V gene, CDR1 is MDHEN and CDR2 is SYDVKM. V was shortened by 5 bases and J by 2 bases, with 19 bases between the two germline ends. The CDR3 runs to 17 residues. CDR3 sequence reads: CASSPSRGSGGNQPQHF. CDR3 DNA sequence: TGTGCCAGCAGTCCATCCCGGGGTAGTGGCGGCAATCAGCCCCAGCATTTT.

The V call is TRBV6-6, the J call TRBJ2-2, with a tentative D call TRBD1 (6 bases). V was clipped by 5 bases and J by 5 bases, with 12 bases between them. This CDR3 comprises 14 residues. Germline lookup yields CDR1 MNHNY and CDR2 SVGAGI (reference sequence). CDR3 coding DNA: TGTGCCAGCAGTACACAGGGAGATACCGGGGAGCTGTTTTTT. This sequence encodes CASSTQGDTGELFF.